The T cell receptor beta chain described here comes from a study of blood T cell repertoires in COVID-19. The CDR3 is 16 residues long. V shed 6 bases, J shed 5 bases, and the junction held 11 bases outside the gene matches. Germline CDR1 and CDR2: MNHEY and SVGEGT. Using immunoSEQ multiplex PCR, the repertoire was profiled, and TCRdb retains in-frame clones only, with some absent. The sample carries 290,000 or so clones, just over 90% recorded once. The source of this sequence is a young woman with COVID-19, enrolled during active disease. Sequenced input: peripheral blood. The rearrangement uses TRBV6-2 or TRBV6-3 and TRBJ2-1; 9 positions agree with TRBD2. CDR3 sequence: CASSRLWTSADNEQFF. CDR3 DNA: TGTGCCAGCAGCCGCCTCTGGACTAGCGCTGACAATGAGCAGTTCTTC.